This T cell receptor beta chain was retrieved from a study of post-analysis software for immune sequencing data. Study context: Patients with relapsing-remitting, secondary progressive and progressive-relapsing multiple sclerosis courses were all represented.

This clonotype has more than one count but fewer than ten. Its antigen remains unknown. The TCR beta cDNA libraries contained unique molecular identifiers. One entry per CDR3 protein results from TCRdb running MiXCR on the PCR reads. The sample shows more than 450,000 distinct CDR3 sequences, roughly 47% of them seen only once. General study points: Compared against controls, patients with multiple sclerosis displayed significantly lower normalized Chao1 diversity. Relative to controls, patients had 4 or 5 TRBV segments at higher frequency, with TRBV5-6, TRBV5-1 and TRBV20-1 among these. F measure clustering grouped samples strongly by preparation batch.

The CDR3 consists of 15 residues. Looked up from germline, CDR1 is DFQATT and CDR2 is SNEGSKA (reference sequence). J lost 2 bases, V lost 1 base, and 7 bases had no gene match. The V and J genes are TRBV20-1 and TRBJ2-5; 7 nucleotides line up with TRBD2. Material for sequencing was blood. This TCR was sampled from a girl aged 10 to 17 with multiple sclerosis. CDR3 DNA: TGCAGTGCTAGAGCTCCTAGCGGAGATCAAGAGACCCAGTACTTC. Translating it yields CSARAPSGDQETQYF.